The clone carrying this T cell receptor beta chain was seen many times. The data originate from a study of molecular identifiers for immune sequencing clone quantification. Each CDR3 protein is one row after TCRdb ran MiXCR on the PCR reads. The sample includes approximately 670,000 distinct CDR3 sequences, just under 20% of them seen just once. Libraries of naive CD8 cells were prepared from about 19,000 to 1,100,000 sorted cells using 10%, 30% or 50% RNA. Material: naive CD8+ T cells from blood, with Jurkat cell RNA spiked in. The subset was: FACS-sorted CD8+CD4-CCR7+CD45RA+ naive T cells. This clonotype originated in a human donor in good health. Some libraries in this study had Jurkat cell RNA spiked in.

The CDR3 reads CAWSVLGVQLFF. The CDR3 DNA follows: TGTGCCTGGAGTGTACTTGGGGTGCAACTGTTTTTT. The chain employs TRBV30 and TRBJ1-4; no firm D call. The CDR3 covers 12 residues. From germline, CDR1 is GTSNPN and CDR2 SVGIG (reference sequence). V was clipped by 0 bases and J by 12 bases, with 11 bases between them.